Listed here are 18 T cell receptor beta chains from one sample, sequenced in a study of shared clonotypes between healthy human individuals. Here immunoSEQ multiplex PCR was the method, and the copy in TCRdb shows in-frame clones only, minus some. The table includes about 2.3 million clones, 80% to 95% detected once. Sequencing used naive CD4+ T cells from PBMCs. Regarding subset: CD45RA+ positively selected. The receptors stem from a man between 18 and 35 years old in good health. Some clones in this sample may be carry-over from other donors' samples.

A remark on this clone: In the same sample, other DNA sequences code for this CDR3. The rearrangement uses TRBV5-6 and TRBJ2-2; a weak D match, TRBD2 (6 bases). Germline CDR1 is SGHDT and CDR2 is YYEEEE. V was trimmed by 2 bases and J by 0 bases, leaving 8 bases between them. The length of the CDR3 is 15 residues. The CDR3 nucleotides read TGTGCCAGCAGCTTAACGGGGGCGAACACCGGGGAGCTGTTTTTT. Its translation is CASSLTGANTGELFF.

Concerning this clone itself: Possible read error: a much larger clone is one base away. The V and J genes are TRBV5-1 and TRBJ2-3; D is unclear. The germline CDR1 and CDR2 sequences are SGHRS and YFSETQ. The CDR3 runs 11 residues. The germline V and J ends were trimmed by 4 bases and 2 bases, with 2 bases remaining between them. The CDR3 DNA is TGCGCCAGCAGCATCACAGATACGCAGTATTTT. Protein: CASSITDTQYF.

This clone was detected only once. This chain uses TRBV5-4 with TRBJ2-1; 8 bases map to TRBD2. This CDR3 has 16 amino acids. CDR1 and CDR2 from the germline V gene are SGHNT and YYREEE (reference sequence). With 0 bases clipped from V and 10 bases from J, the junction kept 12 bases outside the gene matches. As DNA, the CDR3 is TGTGCCAGCAGCTTGGGAGTAGCGGGACGCCAACTGGAGCAGTTCTTC. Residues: CASSLGVAGRQLEQFF.

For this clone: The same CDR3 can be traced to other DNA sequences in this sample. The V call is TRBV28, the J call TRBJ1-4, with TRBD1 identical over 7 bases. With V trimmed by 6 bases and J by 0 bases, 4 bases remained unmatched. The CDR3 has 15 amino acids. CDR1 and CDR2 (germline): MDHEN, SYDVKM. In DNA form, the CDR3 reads TGTGCCAGCAGCACCACAGGGGCAACTAATGAAAAACTGTTTTTT. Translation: CASSTTGATNEKLFF.

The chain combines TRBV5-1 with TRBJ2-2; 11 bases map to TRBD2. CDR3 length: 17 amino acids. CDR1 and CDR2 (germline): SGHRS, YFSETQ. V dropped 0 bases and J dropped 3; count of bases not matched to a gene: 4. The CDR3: CASSLVSGRADTGELFF. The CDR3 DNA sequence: TGCGCCAGCAGCTTGGTTAGCGGGAGGGCGGACACCGGGGAGCTGTTTTTT.

The CDR3 loop is CASKDAYYGYTF. In DNA form, the CDR3 reads TGCGCCAGCAAAGACGCGTACTATGGCTACACCTTC. V is TRBV4-3 and J is TRBJ1-2; D uncertain. Germline lookup yields CDR1 LGHNA and CDR2 YSLEER. Trimming stripped 7 bases from V and 3 bases from J, with 9 bases between. The CDR3 is 12 amino acids.

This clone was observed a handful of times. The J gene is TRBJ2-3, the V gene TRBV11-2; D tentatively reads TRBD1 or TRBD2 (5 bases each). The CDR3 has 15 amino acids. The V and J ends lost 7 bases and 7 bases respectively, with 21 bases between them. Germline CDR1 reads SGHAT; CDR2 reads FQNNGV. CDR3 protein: CASIPRPGLGNTQYF. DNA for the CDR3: TGTGCCAGCATCCCGCGACCGGGGCTGGGTAATACGCAGTATTTT.

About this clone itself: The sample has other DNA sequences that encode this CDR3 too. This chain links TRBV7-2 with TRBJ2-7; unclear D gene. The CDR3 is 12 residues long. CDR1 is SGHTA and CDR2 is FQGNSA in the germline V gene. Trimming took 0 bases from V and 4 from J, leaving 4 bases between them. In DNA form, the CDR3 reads TGTGCCAGCAGCTTAGCGCGGTACGAGCAGTACTTC. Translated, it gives CASSLARYEQYF.

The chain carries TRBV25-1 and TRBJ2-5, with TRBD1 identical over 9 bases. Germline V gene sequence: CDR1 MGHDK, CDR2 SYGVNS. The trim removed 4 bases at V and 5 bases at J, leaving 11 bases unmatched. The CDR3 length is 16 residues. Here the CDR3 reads CASSVRDRDLGETQYF. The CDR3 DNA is TGTGCCAGCAGTGTCCGGGACAGGGATTTGGGGGAGACCCAGTACTTC.

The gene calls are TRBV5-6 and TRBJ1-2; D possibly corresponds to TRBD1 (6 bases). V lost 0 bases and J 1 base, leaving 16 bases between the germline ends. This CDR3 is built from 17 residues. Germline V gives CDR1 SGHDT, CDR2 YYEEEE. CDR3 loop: CASSLGPQRGINYGYTF. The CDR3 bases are TGTGCCAGCAGCTTGGGTCCCCAAAGGGGGATTAACTATGGCTACACCTTC. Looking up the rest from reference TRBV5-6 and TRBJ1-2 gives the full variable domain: DAGVTQSPTHLIKTRGQQVTLRCSPKSGHDTVSWYQQALGQGPQFIFQYYEEEERQRGNFPDRFSGHQFPNYSSELNVNALLLGDSALYLCASSLGPQRGINYGYTFGSGTRLTVV.

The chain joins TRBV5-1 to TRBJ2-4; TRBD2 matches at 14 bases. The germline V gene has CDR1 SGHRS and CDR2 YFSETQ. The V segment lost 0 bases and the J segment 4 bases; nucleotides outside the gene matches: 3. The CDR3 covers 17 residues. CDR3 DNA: TGCGCCAGCAGCTTGGCCGGGACTAGCGGGAGAAAAAACATTCAGTACTTC. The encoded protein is CASSLAGTSGRKNIQYF.

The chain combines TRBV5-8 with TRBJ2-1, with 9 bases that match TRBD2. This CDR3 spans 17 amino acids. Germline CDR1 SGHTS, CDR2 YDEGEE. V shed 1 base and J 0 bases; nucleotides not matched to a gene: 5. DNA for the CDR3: TGTGCCAGCAGCTTGAAAATTAGCGGGAGCTCCTACAATGAGCAGTTCTTC. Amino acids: CASSLKISGSSYNEQFF.

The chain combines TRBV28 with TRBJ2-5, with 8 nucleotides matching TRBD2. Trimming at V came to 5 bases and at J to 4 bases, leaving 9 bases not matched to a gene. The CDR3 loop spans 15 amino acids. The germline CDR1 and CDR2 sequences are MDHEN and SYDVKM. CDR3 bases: TGTGCCAGCAGTACCCCGTCGGGGGGGCTAGAGACCCAGTACTTC. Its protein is CASSTPSGGLETQYF.

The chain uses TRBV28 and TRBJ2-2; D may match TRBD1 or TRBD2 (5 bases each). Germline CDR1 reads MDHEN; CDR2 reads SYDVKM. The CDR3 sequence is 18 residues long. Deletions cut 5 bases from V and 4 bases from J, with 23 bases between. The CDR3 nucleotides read TGTGCCAGCAGTCCTATTTGGGGGTCCCCAGAATTCACCGGGGAGCTGTTTTTT. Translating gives CASSPIWGSPEFTGELFF.

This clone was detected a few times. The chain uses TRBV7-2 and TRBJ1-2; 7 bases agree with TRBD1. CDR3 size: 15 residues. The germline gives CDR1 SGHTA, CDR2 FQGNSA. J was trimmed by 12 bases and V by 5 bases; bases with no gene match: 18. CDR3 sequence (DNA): TGTGCCAGCAGCCCAACAGGGGACGCTCGCCGCCTTCACACCTTC. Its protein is CASSPTGDARRLHTF.

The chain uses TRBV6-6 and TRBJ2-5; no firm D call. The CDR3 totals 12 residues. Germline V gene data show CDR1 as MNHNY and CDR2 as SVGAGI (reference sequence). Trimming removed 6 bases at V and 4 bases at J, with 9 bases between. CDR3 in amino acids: CASRATGETQYF. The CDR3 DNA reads TGTGCCAGCAGAGCGACTGGAGAGACCCAGTACTTC.

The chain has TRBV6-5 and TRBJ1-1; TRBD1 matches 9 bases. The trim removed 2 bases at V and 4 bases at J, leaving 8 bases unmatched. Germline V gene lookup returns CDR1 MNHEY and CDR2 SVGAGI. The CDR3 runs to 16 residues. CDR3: CASSYGVGTGSTEAFF. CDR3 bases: TGTGCCAGCAGTTACGGGGTTGGGACAGGGAGCACTGAAGCTTTCTTT.

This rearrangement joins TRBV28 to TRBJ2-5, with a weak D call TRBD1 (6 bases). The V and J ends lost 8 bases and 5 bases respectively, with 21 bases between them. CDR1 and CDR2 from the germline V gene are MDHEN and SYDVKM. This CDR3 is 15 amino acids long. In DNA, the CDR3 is TGTGCCAGCTCTCAAGGGGTGGGGGCAGAGGAGACCCAGTACTTC. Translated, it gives CASSQGVGAEETQYF. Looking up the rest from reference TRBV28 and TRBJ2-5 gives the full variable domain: DVKVTQSSRYLVKRTGEKVFLECVQDMDHENMFWYRQDPGLGLRLIYFSYDVKMKEKGDIPEGYSVSREKKERFSLILESASTNQTSMYLCASSQGVGAEETQYFGPGTRLLVL.